This T cell receptor beta chain was identified during a study of T cell responses to AZD1222 COVID-19 vaccine (dated by TCRdb to about 2021). About the full investigation: AZD1222 recipients with second doses at about 4 weeks or about 12 weeks were pooled, because spike-specific TCR depth and breadth did not differ between schedules. A total of approximately 230 trial participants underwent TCR sequencing, of whom 207 received two doses of AZD1222 and roughly 25 received two doses of the MenACWY control vaccine. Enrollment into the trials was organized by age into subgroups of 18-55, 56-69 and 70-plus years, and those subgroups contained roughly 140, 27 and 60 TCR-sequenced participants, respectively. Overall results and qualifications from the work: CD4 TCRs associated with the vaccine covered the entire spike protein, and the dominant responses were in regions 160-218 and 743-854. No day 14 peak-response samples were available, so repertoires were characterized only after the peak T cell response. Most participants were white British and females outnumbered males, and the authors suggested that clonal diversity may have been underestimated. A significant rise in spike-specific TCR breadth and depth was observed after two AZD1222 doses relative to day 0 and relative to MenACWY recipients. Conclusions about previously exposed vaccinees are limited because only 6 or 7 AZD1222 recipients were SARS-CoV-2 seropositive at baseline. Reportedly, almost half of the unique spike-specific TCRs recognized epitopes lying outside the regions that are mutated in the B.1.351 and B.1.1.7 variants. The 56-69-year group was small, and its depth increase did not reach significance, likely because of low power.

In light of the paper, this sample's time point label describes: baseline before first vaccination. The vaccinee samples were drawn from two UK trials, COV001 and COV002, one of which was a single-blind randomized controlled phase 2/3 trial testing AZD1222 (ChAdOx1 nCoV-19) in healthy adults. For TCRbeta chain sequencing, PBMC samples were collected from trial participants at day 0 and at day 28 after the second dose. The CDR3 regions of human TCRbeta chains were analyzed by immunosequencing. The published analysis was carried out like this. Repertoire TCRs were matched against a reference library of SARS-CoV-2-specific TCRs generated with the MIRA antigen-specificity platform. Breadth meant the fraction of unique TCRs that were SARS-CoV-2-associated, whereas depth meant the fraction of total T cells that were SARS-CoV-2-associated. Using the MIRA data, each spike-specific TCR was assigned both to the spike region to which the TCR was reactive and to a CD4 or CD8 class. Log10-transformed breadth and depth values were compared by one-way ANOVA with Sidak's multiple comparisons tests. TCRdb took over this immuneACCESS table, retaining in-frame rearrangements with V and J assigned. Such tables are incomplete; in checked studies, under half of the missing clones stem from an unresolved V gene, and the remainder is unexplained. The D gene and trimming were derived from the DNA, and the V and J assignments and clone size from that table. The sample table holds approximately 150,000 clones, of which more than 85% were seen once. Around 5.4% of the sample is held by the ten biggest clonotypes.

As for this clone: The antigen it binds to is not known. Base qualities are missing; no much larger clone stands one base away.

From the cysteine up to the phenylalanine, the CDR3 has a length of 13 residues. Only the CDR3 part of the read is kept: 39 bases, read in frame from the first base. V loses 6 bases at its end and J loses 5 bases; junction bases beyond the gene matches: 5. For CDR1 and CDR2, the germline V gene lists SNHLY and FYNNEI. The sequencing here drew on peripheral blood, taken on day 0 of AZD1222 vaccination. The sequence was collected from an adult in good health. Rearrangement joined TRBV2 to TRBJ2-7, with 9 bases in between that match TRBD1. The DNA sequence is TGTGCCAGCAGCCGGGACAGGGATGACGAGCAGTACTTC. Protein translation: CASSRDRDDEQYF.